This T cell receptor beta chain emerged from a study of cytomegalovirus exposure and HLA in healthy donors (dated by TCRdb to about 2017). Looking at the study overall: According to an earlier analysis of 450 to 650 of the donors, some 170 million T cells yielded 117 million unique TCR beta sequences and 276 Gb of sequence data. A later analysis re-analyzed previously published TCR beta repertoires from hundreds of donors and added high-resolution HLA genotyping to study TCR occurrence patterns. The study combined high-throughput TCR immunosequencing, statistical association of individual TCRs with disease status, and machine learning to predict cytomegalovirus infection status. Every repertoire in the discovery cohort had been generated on one and the same sequencing platform. Donor age, sex, ethnicity and CMV serostatus were collected together with the repertoire data. A separate validation cohort of 100 to 150 different subjects was used in addition to the roughly 700-subject first cohort. Class I and class II HLA loci were covered by the typing at four-digit resolution. Roughly 300 gigabases of sequencing data and approximately 80 million unique TCR sequences were included in an early release covering several hundred HLA-typed donors. The later analysis used no new phenotypic data to find candidate immune exposures, relying instead on TCR beta sequences and their occurrence across donors. The number of typed donors differed by locus: about 620-640 for A, B, C, DRB1 and DQB1; about 520 for DQA1; approximately 610 for DPA1; and approximately 450 for DPB1. To decide whether each TCR beta V gene segment behaved as functional or pseudogenic, an earlier analysis of 587 of the donors relied on high-throughput TCR beta sequencing. The study aimed to test whether cataloging public T cell receptors could reveal signatures of past pathogen exposure. The study used immunosequencing to profile the T cell repertoires of approximately 630 subjects and linked those repertoires to cytomegalovirus serostatus. Among the approximately 420 genotyped donors, about 83% belonged to the genetic ancestry cluster associated with self-reported Caucasian donors. Five DR-DQ haplotypes were handled as single units for association and clustering, since linkage in the cohort was strong. In a later genetic analysis, genome-wide SNP genotypes for about three fifths of the roughly 670 donors were used, and that subset was treated as a discovery cohort. Among almost 400 genotyped donors of the cohort, an average of approximately 230,000 unique TCR beta nucleotide sequences were sequenced per donor, approximately 20% of them non-productive. What the work shows at the level of the full study, not this receptor alone: Strong co-occurrence of HLA alleles, especially DR and DQ, made assigning TCR associations to individual alleles difficult. Sequencing depth was assumed to be roughly uniform across donors in the presence/absence analyses, though that assumption may not hold. An association between a missense DCLRE1C variant and V-gene and J-gene trimming of TCR beta chains was found in a later genetic analysis and replicated in an independent cohort. It was suggested by the authors that the approach could potentially be generalized to other disease states and immunological phenotypes. According to a later genetic analysis, donors in an Asian-associated ancestry cluster had fewer N-insertions in productive TCRs than the approximately 670-donor mean. Specific HLA alleles were associated with 15,000 to 20,000 TCR beta sequences at a false discovery rate of 0.05 in a later analysis. An earlier analysis of 587 of the donors showed that most TCR beta V segments appeared in productive rearrangements either about 87% or about 30% of the time, which broadly matched IMGT annotations. The only immune exposure information available for the cohort was CMV serostatus. The study gave a list of over 150 TCR beta chains associated with cytomegalovirus. Some IMGT-functional V segments, including TRBV6-2 and TRBV6-3, could not be distinguished by the 87-base-pair reads and were therefore excluded. Most TCR sequences were observed very rarely across donors, whereas some public TCRs were present in many individuals. A later analysis found that HLA-associated TCR beta chains were more clonally expanded and had lower generation probabilities than equally common non-associated chains. A further reported finding was that TCR beta sequences accurately predicted the HLA-A and HLA-B alleles for most subjects in the first cohort. The sequencing pipeline was judged likely to have produced a cluster of highly shared sequence variants as a technical artifact. Correlated functional status among segregating V segments might reflect linkage disequilibrium, but an unknown experimental factor could not be ruled out. In a later analysis, most CMV-associated TCR beta chains were found to appear HLA-restricted, with HLA associations seemingly driven largely by CMV exposure. According to a later analysis, parvovirus B19, influenza, CMV and Epstein-Barr virus appeared linked to several top co-occurrence clusters. In a later analysis, TCR association rates were found to vary across HLA loci, with the most associated TCRs seen for DRB1 alleles and the fewest for HLA-C alleles. Because counts were too low, more than 15 rarely observed V segments, including chromosome 9 orphons, were left out of the earlier analysis of some 640 of the donors. In both the original and validation cohorts, the classifier was reported to diagnose cytomegalovirus status with high specificity and sensitivity. A few of the identified cytomegalovirus-associated TCR beta chains were confirmed in vitro to be specific for cytomegalovirus antigens. Because HLA typing was unavailable for some donors at each locus, only the typed subset was used in association tests. This cohort had only TCR beta chains sequenced, and the lack of alpha or paired-chain data limited which features could be detected.

About this clone: This receptor's antigen is unknown. No much larger clonotype is one base removed from it; base qualities were not supplied.

Counted from cysteine to phenylalanine, this CDR3 has 13 amino acids. CDR3 DNA only is kept here, 39 bases in frame from base 1. The germline V gene (reference sequence) provides CDR1 SGHNT and CDR2 YYREEE. V is cut by 4 bases and J by 7 bases, and the space between the germline ends is 14 bases. The cohort consisted of hundreds of healthy bone marrow donors. Cohort members were all nominally healthy when sampled, although unrecorded immune exposures were likely present. The donor was CMV seronegative and was included in the group of hundreds of seronegative cohort members. Each donor provided a peripheral blood sample, and peripheral blood mononuclear cells were used for TCR beta sequencing. Genomic DNA was extracted from the blood cell samples with the Qiagen DNeasy Blood Extraction Kit. The method behind the library was the immunoSEQ multiplex PCR assay. The multiplex PCR relied on a mix of 60 forward primers for TCR Vbeta segments and 13 reverse primers for TCR Jbeta segments. A multiplex PCR assay on genomic DNA amplified the CDR3 region of rearranged TCR beta genes. On the Illumina HiSeq System, the amplified TCR beta libraries were sequenced as 87-base-pair reads. Per the source publication's procedure: A later analysis counted tens of millions of unique TCR beta chains across the roughly 700 repertoires, and roughly 10 million of these chains were shared by at least two donors. Raw reads were error-corrected and collapsed into unique sequences with a nearest-neighbor algorithm that merged closely related sequences to remove PCR and sequencing errors. V, D and J gene segments were assigned by aligning CDR3 sequences to IMGT reference sequences. Each retained sequence needed at least a six-nucleotide match to both a V gene segment and a J gene segment. Rearrangements were classified as productive when the CDR3 lacked stop codons and remained in frame with V and J, and all other rearrangements were classified as non-productive. CDR3 was defined according to IMGT convention as the region running from the second conserved V-encoded cysteine to the conserved J-encoded phenylalanine. In an earlier analysis of more than 550 of the donors, sequences lacking an unambiguous match to a single V gene segment were excluded. In an earlier analysis of 587 of the donors, V segments were called functional above 56.7% productive rearrangements and were called segregating when the between-donor standard deviation exceeded 5%. A statistical classification framework was developed to diagnose cytomegalovirus status using the catalog of TCR beta chain sequences. A later analysis assigned V and J genes by comparing TCR nucleotide sequences with IMGT/GENE-DB human TR gene sequences. In a later analysis, CDR3 sequences and most-parsimonious VDJ recombination scenarios were assigned using the TCRdist pipeline. A later analysis defined each TCR beta chain by its CDR3 amino acid sequence plus V-gene family, and excluded reads lacking a unique V-gene family. A later analysis removed 550 to 700 highly shared, low-generation-probability nucleotide sequences to deal with suspected cross-contamination and a sequencing artifact. In a later analysis, a clonal expansion index was calculated for each public chain from normalized within-repertoire ranks of inferred template counts. In a later analysis, generation probabilities were computed using a VDJ recombination model fitted to out-of-frame rearrangements, and the results were checked against IGoR. In a later analysis, hypergeometric tests were used to score TCR-TCR, TCR-HLA and TCR-CMV co-occurrence, with a repertoire-size bias correction applied to TCR pairs. In a later analysis, false discovery rates were estimated by permuting HLA or CMV assignments 20 times. In a later analysis, co-occurring TCRs were grouped using DBSCAN, with TCRdist sequence similarity added in when clustering inside HLA-allele-positive subsets. Co-occurrence clustering excluded repertoires with fewer than 30,000 or more than 120,000 public chains, plus five with anomalous nucleotide sharing. As stored in TCRdb, this immuneACCESS dataset retains in-frame rearrangements with V and J assigned. A fraction of the clones does not appear; measured against another copy, unresolved V genes explain less than half of the discrepancy, and the remainder lacks a known reason. V, J and clone size derive from that table, while D and trimming were established from the DNA sequence. This sample holds under 150,000 clones; about 80% were observed only once. Under 4.5% of the sample rests with the top ten.

The sequence was obtained from a woman in her thirties or forties in good health and CMV-seronegative. Sequencing was carried out using PBMCs. The rearrangement combines TRBV5-4 with TRBJ1-1, with no confident D gene call. The nucleotide sequence reads TGTGCCAGCAGCAAAGGAGGAGAACGTGAAGCTTTCTTT. The translation is CASSKGGEREAFF. Beyond the CDR3, the reference TRBV5-4 and TRBJ1-1 genes provide the residues; the full variable domain reads: ETGVTQSPTHLIKTRGQQVTLRCSSQSGHNTVSWYQQALGQGPQFIFQYYREEENGRGNFPPRFSGLQFPNYSSELNVNALELDDSALYLCASSKGGEREAFFGQGTRLTVV.